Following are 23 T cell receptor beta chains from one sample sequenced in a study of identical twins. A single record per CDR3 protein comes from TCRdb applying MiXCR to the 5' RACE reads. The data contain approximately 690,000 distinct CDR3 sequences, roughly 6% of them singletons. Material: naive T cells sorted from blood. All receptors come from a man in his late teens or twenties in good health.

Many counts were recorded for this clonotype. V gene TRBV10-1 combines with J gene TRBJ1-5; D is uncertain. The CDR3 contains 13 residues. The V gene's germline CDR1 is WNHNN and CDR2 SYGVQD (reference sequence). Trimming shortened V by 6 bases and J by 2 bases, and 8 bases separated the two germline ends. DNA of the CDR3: TGCGCCAGCAGCGGAGCCGGCAATCAGCCCCAGCATTTT. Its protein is CASSGAGNQPQHF.

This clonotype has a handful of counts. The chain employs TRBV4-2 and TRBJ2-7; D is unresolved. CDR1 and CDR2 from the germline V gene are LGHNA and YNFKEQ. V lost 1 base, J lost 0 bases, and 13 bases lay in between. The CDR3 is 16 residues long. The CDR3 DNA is TGTGCCAGCAGCCAAGGAACTGAGAGAAGCTCCTACGAGCAGTACTTC. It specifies CASSQGTERSSYEQYF.

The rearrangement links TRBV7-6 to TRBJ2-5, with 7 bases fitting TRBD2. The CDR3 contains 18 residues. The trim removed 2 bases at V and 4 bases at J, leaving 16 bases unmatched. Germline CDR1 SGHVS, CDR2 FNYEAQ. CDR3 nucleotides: TGTGCCAGCAGCTTAAAGGCGAGGGGTAGAGCGGGGCCAGAGACCCAGTACTTC. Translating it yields CASSLKARGRAGPETQYF.

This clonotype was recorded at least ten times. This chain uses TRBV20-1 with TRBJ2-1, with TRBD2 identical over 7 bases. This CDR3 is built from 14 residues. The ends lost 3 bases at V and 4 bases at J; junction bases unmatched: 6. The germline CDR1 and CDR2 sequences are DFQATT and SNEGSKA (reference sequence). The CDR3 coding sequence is TGCAGTGCTAGTTCTGGACTAGGGTACAATGAGCAGTTCTTC. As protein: CSASSGLGYNEQFF.

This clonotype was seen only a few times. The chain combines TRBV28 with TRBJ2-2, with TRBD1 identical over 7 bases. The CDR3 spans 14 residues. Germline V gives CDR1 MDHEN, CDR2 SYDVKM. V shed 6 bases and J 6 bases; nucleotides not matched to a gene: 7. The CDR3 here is CASSMTTGAGELFF. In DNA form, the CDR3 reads TGTGCCAGCAGCATGACCACAGGGGCCGGGGAGCTGTTTTTT.

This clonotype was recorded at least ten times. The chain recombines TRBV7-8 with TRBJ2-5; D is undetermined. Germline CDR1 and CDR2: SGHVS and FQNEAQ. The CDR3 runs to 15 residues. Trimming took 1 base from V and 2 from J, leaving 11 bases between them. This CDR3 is CASSLGRSRQETQYF. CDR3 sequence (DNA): TGTGCCAGCAGCTTAGGAAGGAGTCGTCAAGAGACCCAGTACTTC.

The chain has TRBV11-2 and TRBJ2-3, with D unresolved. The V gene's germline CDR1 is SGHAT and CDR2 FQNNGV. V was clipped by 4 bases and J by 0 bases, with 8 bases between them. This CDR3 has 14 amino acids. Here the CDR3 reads CASSSLLSTDTQYF. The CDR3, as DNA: TGTGCCAGCAGCTCCCTGCTTAGCACAGATACGCAGTATTTT.

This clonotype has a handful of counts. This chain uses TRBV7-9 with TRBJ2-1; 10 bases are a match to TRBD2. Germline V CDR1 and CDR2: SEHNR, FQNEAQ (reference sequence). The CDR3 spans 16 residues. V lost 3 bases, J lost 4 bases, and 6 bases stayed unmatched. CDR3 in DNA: TGTGCCAGCAGCTTGGTCGGAGCGGGAGGGTACAATGAGCAGTTCTTC. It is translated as CASSLVGAGGYNEQFF.

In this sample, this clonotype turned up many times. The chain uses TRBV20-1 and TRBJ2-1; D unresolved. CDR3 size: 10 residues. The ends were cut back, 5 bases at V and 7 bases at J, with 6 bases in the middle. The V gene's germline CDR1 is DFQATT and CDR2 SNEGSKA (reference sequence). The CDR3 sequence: CSAPQNEQFF. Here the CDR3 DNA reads TGCAGTGCTCCCCAGAATGAGCAGTTCTTC.

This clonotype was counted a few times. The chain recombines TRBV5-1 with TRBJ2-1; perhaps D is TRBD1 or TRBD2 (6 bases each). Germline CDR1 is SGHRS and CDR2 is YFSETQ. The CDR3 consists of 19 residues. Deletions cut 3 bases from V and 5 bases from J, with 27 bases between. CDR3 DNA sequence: TGCGCCAGCAGCTGGCCTCGGGACGGGGGCACAATAGGTGACAATGAGCAGTTCTTC. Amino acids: CASSWPRDGGTIGDNEQFF.

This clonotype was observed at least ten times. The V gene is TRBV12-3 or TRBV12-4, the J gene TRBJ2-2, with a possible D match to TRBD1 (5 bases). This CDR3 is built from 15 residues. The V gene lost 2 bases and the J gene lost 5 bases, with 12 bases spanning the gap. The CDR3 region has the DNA TGTGCCAGCAGTTTAATCCCCAGGGCGACCGGGGAGCTGTTTTTT. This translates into CASSLIPRATGELFF.

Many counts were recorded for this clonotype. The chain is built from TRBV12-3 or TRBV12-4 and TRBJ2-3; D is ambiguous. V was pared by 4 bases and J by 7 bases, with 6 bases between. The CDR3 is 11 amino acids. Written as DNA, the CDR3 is TGTGCCAGCAGTTACGGTAATACGCAGTATTTT. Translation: CASSYGNTQYF.

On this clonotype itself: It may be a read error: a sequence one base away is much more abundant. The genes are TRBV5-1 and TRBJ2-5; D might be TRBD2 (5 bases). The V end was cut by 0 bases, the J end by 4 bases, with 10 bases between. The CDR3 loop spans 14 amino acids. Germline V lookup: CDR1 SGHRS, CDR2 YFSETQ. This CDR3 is CASSLGGPRETQYF. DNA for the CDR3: TGCGCCAGCAGCTTGGGCGGGCCCCGAGAGACCCAGTACTTC.

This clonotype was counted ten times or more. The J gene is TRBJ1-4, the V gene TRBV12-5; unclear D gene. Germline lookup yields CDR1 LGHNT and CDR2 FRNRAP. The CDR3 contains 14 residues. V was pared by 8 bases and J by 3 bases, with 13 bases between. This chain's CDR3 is CASSPTVPNEKLFF. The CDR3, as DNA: TGTGCTAGTTCACCGACGGTTCCTAATGAAAAACTGTTTTTT. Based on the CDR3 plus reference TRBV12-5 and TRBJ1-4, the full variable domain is DARVTQTPRHKVTEMGQEVTMRCQPILGHNTVFWYRQTMMQGLELLAYFRNRAPLDDSGMPKDRFSAEMPDATLATLKIQPSEPRDSAVYFCASSPTVPNEKLFFGSGTQLSVL.

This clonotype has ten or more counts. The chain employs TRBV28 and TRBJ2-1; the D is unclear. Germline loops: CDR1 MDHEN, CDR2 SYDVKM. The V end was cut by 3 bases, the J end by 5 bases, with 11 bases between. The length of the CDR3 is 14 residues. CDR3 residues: CASSFRLLNNEQFF. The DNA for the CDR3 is TGTGCCAGCAGTTTTCGACTGCTGAACAATGAGCAGTTCTTC.

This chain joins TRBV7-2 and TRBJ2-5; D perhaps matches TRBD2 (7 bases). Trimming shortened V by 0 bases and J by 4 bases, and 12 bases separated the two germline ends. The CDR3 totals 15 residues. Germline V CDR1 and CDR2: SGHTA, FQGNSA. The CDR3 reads CASSLAAGAGETQYF. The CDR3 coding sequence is TGTGCCAGCAGCTTAGCGGCGGGGGCTGGAGAGACCCAGTACTTC.

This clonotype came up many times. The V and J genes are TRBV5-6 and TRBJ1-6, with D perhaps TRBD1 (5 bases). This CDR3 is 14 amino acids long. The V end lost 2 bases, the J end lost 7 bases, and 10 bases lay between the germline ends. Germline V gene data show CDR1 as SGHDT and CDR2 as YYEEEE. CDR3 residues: CASSLQEWNSPLHF. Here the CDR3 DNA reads TGTGCCAGCAGCTTACAGGAATGGAATTCACCCCTCCACTTT.

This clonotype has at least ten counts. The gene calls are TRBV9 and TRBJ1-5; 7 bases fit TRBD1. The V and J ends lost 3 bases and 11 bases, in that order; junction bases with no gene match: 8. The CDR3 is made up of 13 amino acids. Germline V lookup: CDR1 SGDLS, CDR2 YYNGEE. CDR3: CASSATGEKAQHF. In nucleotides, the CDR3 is TGTGCCAGCAGCGCCACAGGGGAAAAAGCCCAGCATTTT.

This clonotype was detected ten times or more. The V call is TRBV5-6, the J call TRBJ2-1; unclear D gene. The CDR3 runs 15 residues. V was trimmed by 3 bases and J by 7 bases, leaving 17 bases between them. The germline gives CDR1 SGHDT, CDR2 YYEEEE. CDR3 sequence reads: CASSYVALRVNEQFF. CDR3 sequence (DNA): TGTGCCAGCAGCTACGTAGCCCTAAGAGTGAATGAGCAGTTCTTC.

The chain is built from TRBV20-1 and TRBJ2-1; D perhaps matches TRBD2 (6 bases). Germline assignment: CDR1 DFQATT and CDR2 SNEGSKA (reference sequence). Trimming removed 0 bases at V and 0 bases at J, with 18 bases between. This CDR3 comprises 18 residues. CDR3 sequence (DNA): TGCAGTGCTAGAGATGCCGCGGGAACGGCGGGCTCCTACAATGAGCAGTTCTTC. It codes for CSARDAAGTAGSYNEQFF.

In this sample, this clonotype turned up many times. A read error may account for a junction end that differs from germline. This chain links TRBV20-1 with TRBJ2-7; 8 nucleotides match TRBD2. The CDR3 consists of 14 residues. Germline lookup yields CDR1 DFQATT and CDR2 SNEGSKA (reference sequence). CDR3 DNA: TGCAGTGCTGCGAAGGGACTAGTCTCCCACGAGCAGTACTTC. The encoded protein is CSAAKGLVSHEQYF.

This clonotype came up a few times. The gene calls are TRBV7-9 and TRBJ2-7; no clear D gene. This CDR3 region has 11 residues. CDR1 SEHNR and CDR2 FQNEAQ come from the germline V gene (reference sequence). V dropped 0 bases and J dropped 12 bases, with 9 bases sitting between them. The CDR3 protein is CASSLADPLYF. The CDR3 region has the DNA TGTGCCAGCAGCTTAGCGGATCCCCTGTACTTC.

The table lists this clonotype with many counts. CDR3 sequence reads: CASSYSGVTGELFF. The CDR3 coding sequence is TGTGCCAGCAGTTACTCAGGGGTCACCGGGGAGCTGTTTTTT. The rearrangement joins TRBV6-5 to TRBJ2-2, with D perhaps TRBD1 (5 bases). The V gene lost 0 bases and the J gene lost 4 bases, with 6 bases spanning the gap. The CDR3 extends over 14 amino acids. CDR1 and CDR2 (germline): MNHEY, SVGAGI.